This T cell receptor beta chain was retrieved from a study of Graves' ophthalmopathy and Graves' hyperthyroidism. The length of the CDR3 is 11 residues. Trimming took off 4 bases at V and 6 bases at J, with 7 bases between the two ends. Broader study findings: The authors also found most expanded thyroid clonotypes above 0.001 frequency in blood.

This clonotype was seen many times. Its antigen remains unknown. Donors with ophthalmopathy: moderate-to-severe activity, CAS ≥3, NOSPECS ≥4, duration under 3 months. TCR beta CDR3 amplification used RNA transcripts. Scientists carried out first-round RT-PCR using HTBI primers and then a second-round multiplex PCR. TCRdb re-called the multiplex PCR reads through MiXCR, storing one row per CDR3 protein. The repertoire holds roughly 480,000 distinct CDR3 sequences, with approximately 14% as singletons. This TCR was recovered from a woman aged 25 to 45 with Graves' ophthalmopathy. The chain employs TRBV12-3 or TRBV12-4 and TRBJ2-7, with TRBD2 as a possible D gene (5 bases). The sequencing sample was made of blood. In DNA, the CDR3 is TGTGCCAGCAGTTATAGCGTCGAGCAGTACTTC. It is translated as CASSYSVEQYF.